This is a list of T cell receptor beta chains from one sample in a study of cytomegalovirus exposure and HLA in healthy donors. Generated by immunoSEQ multiplex PCR, the TCRdb table keeps only in-frame clones and is missing some. The sample includes approximately 150,000 clones, 80% to 90% of them seen just once. The sample taken for sequencing was PBMCs. All receptors derive from a boy aged 2-15 years in good health and CMV-seronegative. Each CDR3 is given with its conserved first and last residue. D genes are given only for firm matches. Size tells how often a clone was seen (once, few, many) or the class of an expanded clone, and some rows leave it out.

d_gene,abundance,j_gene,v_gene,CDR3nt,CDR3aa
TRBD2,-,TRBJ2-7,TRBV6-5,TGTGCCAGCAGTACCCCGGGGAGGGGTAAGATCGAGCAGTACTTC,CASSTPGRGKIEQYF
-,few,TRBJ1-5,TRBV19,TGTGCCAGTAGTATCACGGGTAGCGACAATCAGCCCCAGCATTTT,CASSITGSDNQPQHF
-,-,TRBJ1-2,TRBV27,TGTGCCAGCAGTTTATATTACAGGGTAGTGAGTAAAGATGGCTACACCTTC,CASSLYYRVVSKDGYTF
TRBD2,-,TRBJ2-7,TRBV4-1,TGCGCCAGCAGCCAAGACCCGCTAGCGGCTCCCTCCTACGAGCAGTACTTC,CASSQDPLAAPSYEQYF
-,-,TRBJ1-1,TRBV27,TGTGCCAGCAGCCTTGGCAGGGTGGGGACTGAAGCTTTCTTT,CASSLGRVGTEAFF
TRBD2,-,TRBJ2-3,TRBV7-9,TGTGCCAGCAGCTCTCGGGGACTAGCGGGAGTGGATACGCAGTATTTT,CASSSRGLAGVDTQYF
TRBD2,-,TRBJ2-1,TRBV28,TGTGCCAGCAGTTGGACTAGCGGGCCCAACAATGAGCAGTTCTTC,CASSWTSGPNNEQFF
-,-,TRBJ1-1,TRBV4-1,TGCGCCAGCAGACTAGGCGGCCGGGGTATCAGGACTGAAGCTTTCTTT,CASRLGGRGIRTEAFF
-,-,TRBJ1-4,TRBV10-3,TGTGCCATCAGCAAGAACCGGGATACAACTAATGAAAAACTGTTTTTT,CAISKNRDTTNEKLFF
-,-,TRBJ1-2,TRBV5-5,TGTGCCAGCAGCTTGAGTGGATTTGTCAGGGTCTACACCTTC,CASSLSGFVRVYTF
TRBD1,-,TRBJ1-2,TRBV28,TGTGCCAGCAGTCCACTACGACAGGGGGCGCGGGGGTATGGCTACACCTTC,CASSPLRQGARGYGYTF
-,-,TRBJ2-1,TRBV10-2,TGCGCCAGCAGTGAGTCCAGGGCGAGCTCCTACAATGAGCAGTTCTTC,CASSESRASSYNEQFF
-,few,TRBJ1-2,TRBV5-6,TGTGCCAGCAGCTCGATGTTGACAGGAAAACTCTATGGCTACACCTTC,CASSSMLTGKLYGYTF
-,-,TRBJ2-7,TRBV5-1,TGCGCCAGCAGCTTGGCTCCCTACGAGCAGTACTTC,CASSLAPYEQYF
TRBD2,-,TRBJ2-7,TRBV14,TGTGCCAGCAGCCAAGCTCCTAGCGGGAGGTCCTACGAGCAGTACTTC,CASSQAPSGRSYEQYF
TRBD2,-,TRBJ2-2,TRBV6-5,TGTGCCAGCAGCTGGGGGGGGTCGGTCACCGGGGAGCTGTTTTTT,CASSWGGSVTGELFF
-,few,TRBJ1-4,TRBV5-8,TGTGCCAGCAGCTGGGGGAGGCCCACGAACGAAAAACTGTTTTTT,CASSWGRPTNEKLFF
-,-,TRBJ2-2,TRBV19,TGTGCCAGTAGTATATTCTTGCCAGCCGAGGCCGGGGAGCTGTTTTTT,CASSIFLPAEAGELFF
TRBD1,-,TRBJ1-4,TRBV18,TGTGCCAGCTCACCACCGAACAGGGGAAGAAGGGAAAAACTGTTTTTT,CASSPPNRGRREKLFF
TRBD1,-,TRBJ1-6,TRBV5-4,TGTGCCAGCAGCCCGACGACAGGGTATCATTCACCCCTCCACTTT,CASSPTTGYHSPLHF
TRBD1,-,TRBJ1-2,TRBV7-9,TGTGCCAGCACAATCGACGGGGCAGGGGGTGTTAACTTCTATGGCTACACCTTC,CASTIDGAGGVNFYGYTF
-,-,TRBJ2-7,TRBV11-3,TGTGCCAGCAGCTTAGGAGGAGGAAACTACGAGCAGTACTTC,CASSLGGGNYEQYF
-,-,TRBJ1-2,TRBV5-6,TGTGCCAGCAGCTTGAGCCACAGGGCACCCAACTATGGCTACACCTTC,CASSLSHRAPNYGYTF
-,-,TRBJ1-4,TRBV5-4,TGTGCCAGCAGCTTACAGGCAACTAATGAAAAACTGTTTTTT,CASSLQATNEKLFF
TRBD2,-,TRBJ2-1,TRBV7-3,TGTGCCAGCAGCTCTTCCGGGACTAGCGCCAATGAGCAGTTCTTC,CASSSSGTSANEQFF
-,-,TRBJ1-1,TRBV7-8,TGTGCCAGCAGCCCCGGGGTGTCCACTGAAGCTTTCTTT,CASSPGVSTEAFF
TRBD2,-,TRBJ2-2,TRBV27,TGTGCCAGCAGTTTACGGACTAGTGGGGCCGGGGAGCTGTTTTTT,CASSLRTSGAGELFF
-,-,TRBJ1-2,TRBV5-1,TGCGCCAGCAGCTTGACAGGAGTTCGAGATGGCTACACCTTC,CASSLTGVRDGYTF
-,-,TRBJ1-1,TRBV7-6,TGTGCCAGCAGCTTAGTTTCAGGAAGGGGAAACACTGAAGCTTTCTTT,CASSLVSGRGNTEAFF
-,-,TRBJ1-2,TRBV7-9,TGTGCCAGCAGCTTAGGTCCGGGTTGGGGCTACACCTTC,CASSLGPGWGYTF
TRBD2,-,TRBJ2-3,TRBV10-3,TGTGCCATCAGTGAGTCAGCGGGGGGGCCAGATACGCAGTATTTT,CAISESAGGPDTQYF
-,-,TRBJ2-1,TRBV27,TGTGCCAGCAGTTTAGTGGGGACACTGTACAATGAGCAGTTCTTC,CASSLVGTLYNEQFF
-,-,TRBJ1-3,TRBV5-1,TGCGCCAGCAGCTTGAGGGGGGGCTCTGGAAACACCATATATTTT,CASSLRGGSGNTIYF
TRBD1,few,TRBJ1-1,TRBV2,TGTGCCAGCAGGATGGGGACAGGGAGAATCACTGAAGCTTTCTTT,CASRMGTGRITEAFF
TRBD2,-,TRBJ2-7,TRBV10-2,TGCGCCAGCAGTGGACGGGTTGTGTCTAGCGGGAGGGCCGTCCCTAAATTCGAGCAGTACTTC,CASSGRVVSSGRAVPKFEQYF
-,few,TRBJ2-7,TRBV4-2,TGTGCCAGCAGCCAAGGGCCGACAGGAAACTACGAGCAGTACTTC,CASSQGPTGNYEQYF
-,-,TRBJ1-2,TRBV2,TGTGCCAGCAGTCCTGGCCCGGGTCGTAGCTATGGCTACACCTTC,CASSPGPGRSYGYTF
TRBD1,few,TRBJ2-7,TRBV28,TGTGCCAGCAGTTTACTGACAGGGGGGAGGTACGAGCAGTACTTC,CASSLLTGGRYEQYF
TRBD1,-,TRBJ1-2,TRBV6-4,TGTGCCAGCAGTGACTCAAGAGGGGGCGGCTACACCTTC,CASSDSRGGGYTF
-,-,TRBJ2-1,TRBV29-1,TGCAGCGTTCAACAGGGCAATGAGCAGTTCTTC,CSVQQGNEQFF
-,-,TRBJ1-5,TRBV18,TGTGCCAGCTCACCGGTGGGGGCAGGTGATCAGCCCCAGCATTTT,CASSPVGAGDQPQHF
-,-,TRBJ2-7,TRBV11-2,TGTGCCAGCAGCGCGGTGACGGGGAGAACCTACGAGCAGTACTTC,CASSAVTGRTYEQYF
-,few,TRBJ1-1,TRBV5-6,TGTGCCAGCAGCATACTTCTAGCGGGAGCTTTCTTT,CASSILLAGAFF
TRBD1,-,TRBJ2-3,TRBV5-4,TGTGCCAGCAGCTCAAAGACAGGGGGCCGGGATACGCAGTATTTT,CASSSKTGGRDTQYF
TRBD1,-,TRBJ1-2,TRBV11-2,TGTGCCACTCGGACAGGGGGCTTACCCCTTTATGGCTACACCTTC,CATRTGGLPLYGYTF
TRBD2,few,TRBJ2-5,TRBV15,TGTGCCACAGCGGGAGTGGGGGAGACCCAGTACTTC,CATAGVGETQYF
-,-,TRBJ1-2,TRBV19,TGTGCCAGTAGTATAGAAGGCGGCAACTATGGCTACACCTTC,CASSIEGGNYGYTF
TRBD1,-,TRBJ2-1,TRBV28,TGTGCCAGCAGTTTAGGGGCCAGGGGGCGACGCAATGAGCAGTTCTTC,CASSLGARGRRNEQFF
-,-,TRBJ2-2,TRBV14,TGTGCCAGCAGCCAGATTAGCGGAACGAACACCGGGGAGCTGTTTTTT,CASSQISGTNTGELFF
-,-,TRBJ2-7,TRBV2,TGTGCCAGCAGCACAGGGTTTCAGTACTTC,CASSTGFQYF
TRBD1,-,TRBJ2-2,TRBV12-5,TGTGCTAGTGGTTTGGGGACAGGGCAGAACACCGGGGAGCTGTTTTTT,CASGLGTGQNTGELFF
-,once,TRBJ1-5,TRBV16,TGTGCCAGCAGCCAATCCAGGGCGCCTAGGAGCAATCAGCCCCAGCATTTT,CASSQSRAPRSNQPQHF